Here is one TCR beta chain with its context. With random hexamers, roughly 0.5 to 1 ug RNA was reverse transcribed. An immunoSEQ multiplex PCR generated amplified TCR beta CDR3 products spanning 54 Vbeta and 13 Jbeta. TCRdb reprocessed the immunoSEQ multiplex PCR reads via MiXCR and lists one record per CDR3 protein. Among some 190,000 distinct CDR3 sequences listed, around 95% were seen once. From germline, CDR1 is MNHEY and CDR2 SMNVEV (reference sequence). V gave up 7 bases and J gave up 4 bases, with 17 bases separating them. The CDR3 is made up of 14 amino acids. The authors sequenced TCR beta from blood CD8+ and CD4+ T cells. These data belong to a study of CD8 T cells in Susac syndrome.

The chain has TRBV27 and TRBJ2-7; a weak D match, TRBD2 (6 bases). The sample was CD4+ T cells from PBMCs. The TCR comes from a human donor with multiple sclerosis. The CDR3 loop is CASIRSPGDYEQYF. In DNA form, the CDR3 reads TGTGCCAGCATTCGGTCCCCGGGAGATTACGAGCAGTACTTC.